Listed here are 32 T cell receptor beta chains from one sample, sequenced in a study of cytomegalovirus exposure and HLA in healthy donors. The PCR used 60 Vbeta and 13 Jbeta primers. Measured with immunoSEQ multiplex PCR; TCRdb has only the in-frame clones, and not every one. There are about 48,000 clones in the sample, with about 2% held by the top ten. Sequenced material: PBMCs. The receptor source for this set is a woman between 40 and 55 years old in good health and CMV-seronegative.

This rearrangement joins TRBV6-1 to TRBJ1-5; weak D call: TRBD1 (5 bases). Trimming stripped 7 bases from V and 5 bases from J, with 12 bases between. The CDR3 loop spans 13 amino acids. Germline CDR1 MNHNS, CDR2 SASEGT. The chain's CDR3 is CASTGHADQPQHF. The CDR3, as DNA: TGTGCCAGCACAGGGCACGCGGATCAGCCCCAGCATTTT.

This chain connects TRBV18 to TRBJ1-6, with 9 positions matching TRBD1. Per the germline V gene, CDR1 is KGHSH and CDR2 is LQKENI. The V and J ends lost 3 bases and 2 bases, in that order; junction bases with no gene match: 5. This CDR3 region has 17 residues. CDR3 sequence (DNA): TGTGCCAGCTCACCCCCAAGGACAGGGGCCTATAATTCACCCCTCCACTTT. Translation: CASSPPRTGAYNSPLHF.

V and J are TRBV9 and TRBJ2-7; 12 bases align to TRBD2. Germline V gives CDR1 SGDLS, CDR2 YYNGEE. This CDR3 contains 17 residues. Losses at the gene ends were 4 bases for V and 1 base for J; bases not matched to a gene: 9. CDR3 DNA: TGTGCCAGCAGCCCCCATGGACTAGCGGGAAGATCCTACGAGCAGTACTTC. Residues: CASSPHGLAGRSYEQYF.

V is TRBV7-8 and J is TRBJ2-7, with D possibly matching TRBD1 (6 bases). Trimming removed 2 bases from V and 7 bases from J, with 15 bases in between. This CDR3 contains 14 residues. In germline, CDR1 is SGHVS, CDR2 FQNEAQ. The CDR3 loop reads CASSLLGLTGEQYF. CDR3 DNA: TGTGCCAGCAGCTTACTAGGACTCACAGGGGAGCAGTACTTC.

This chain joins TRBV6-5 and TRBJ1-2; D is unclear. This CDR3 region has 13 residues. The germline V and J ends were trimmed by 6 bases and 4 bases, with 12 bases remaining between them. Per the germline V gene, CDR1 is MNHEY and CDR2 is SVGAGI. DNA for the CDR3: TGTGCCAGCAGCGGTAGTGTCCTCTATGGCTACACCTTC. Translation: CASSGSVLYGYTF.

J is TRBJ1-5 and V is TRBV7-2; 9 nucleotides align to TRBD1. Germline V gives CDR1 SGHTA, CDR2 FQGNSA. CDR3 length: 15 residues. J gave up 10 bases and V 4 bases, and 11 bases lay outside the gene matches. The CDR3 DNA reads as TGTGCCAGCAGCTCCGGTTTGGACAGGGGACTACCCCAGCATTTT. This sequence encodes CASSSGLDRGLPQHF.

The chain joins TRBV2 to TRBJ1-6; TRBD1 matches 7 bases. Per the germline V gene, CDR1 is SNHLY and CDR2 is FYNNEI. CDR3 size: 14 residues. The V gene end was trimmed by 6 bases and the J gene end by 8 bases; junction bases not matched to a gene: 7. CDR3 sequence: CASSFDRDHSPLHF. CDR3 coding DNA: TGTGCCAGCAGCTTCGACAGGGATCATTCACCCCTCCACTTT. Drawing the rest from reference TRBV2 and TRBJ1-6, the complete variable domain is EPEVTQTPSHQVTQMGQEVILRCVPISNHLYFYWYRQILGQKVEFLVSFYNNEISEKSEIFDDQFSVERPDGSNFTLKIRSTKLEDSAMYFCASSFDRDHSPLHFGNGTRLTVT.

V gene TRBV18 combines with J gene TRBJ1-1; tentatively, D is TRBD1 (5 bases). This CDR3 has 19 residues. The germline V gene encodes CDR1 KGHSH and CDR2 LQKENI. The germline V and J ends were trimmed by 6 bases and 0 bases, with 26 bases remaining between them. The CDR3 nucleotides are TGTGCCAGCTCTCCCCAGGGTTGGCAGCGGAGGGGTATGAACACTGAAGCTTTCTTT. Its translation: CASSPQGWQRRGMNTEAFF. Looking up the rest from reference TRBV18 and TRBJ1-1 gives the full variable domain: NAGVMQNPRHLVRRRGQEARLRCSPMKGHSHVYWYRQLPEEGLKFMVYLQKENIIDESGMPKERFSAEFPKEGPSILRIQQVVRGDSAAYFCASSPQGWQRRGMNTEAFFGQGTRLTVV.

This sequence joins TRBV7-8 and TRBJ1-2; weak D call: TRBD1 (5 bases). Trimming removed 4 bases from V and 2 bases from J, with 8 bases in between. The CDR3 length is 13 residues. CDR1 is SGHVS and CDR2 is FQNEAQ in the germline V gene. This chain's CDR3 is CASSWDSNYGYTF. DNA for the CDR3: TGTGCCAGCAGCTGGGACTCCAACTATGGCTACACCTTC.

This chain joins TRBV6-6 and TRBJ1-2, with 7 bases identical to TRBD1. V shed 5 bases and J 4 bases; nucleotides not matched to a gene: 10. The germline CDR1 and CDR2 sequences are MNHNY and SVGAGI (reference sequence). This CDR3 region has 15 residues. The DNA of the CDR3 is TGTGCCAGCAGTAATCCGGGACAGATAAGCTATGGCTACACCTTC. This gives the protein CASSNPGQISYGYTF.

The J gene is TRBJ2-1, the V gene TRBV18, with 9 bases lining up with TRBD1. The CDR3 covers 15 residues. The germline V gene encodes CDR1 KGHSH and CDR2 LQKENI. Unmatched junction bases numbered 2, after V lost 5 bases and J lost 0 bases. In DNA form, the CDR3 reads TGTGCCAGCTCAAGACAGGGGGGCTCCTACAATGAGCAGTTCTTC. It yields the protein CASSRQGGSYNEQFF.

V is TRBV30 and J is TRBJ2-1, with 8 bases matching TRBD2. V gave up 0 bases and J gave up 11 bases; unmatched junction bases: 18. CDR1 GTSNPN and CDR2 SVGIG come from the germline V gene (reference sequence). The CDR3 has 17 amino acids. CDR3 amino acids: CAWSVISGSVSSYKQFF. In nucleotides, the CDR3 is TGTGCCTGGAGTGTTATAAGCGGGAGTGTTTCCTCCTATAAGCAGTTCTTC.

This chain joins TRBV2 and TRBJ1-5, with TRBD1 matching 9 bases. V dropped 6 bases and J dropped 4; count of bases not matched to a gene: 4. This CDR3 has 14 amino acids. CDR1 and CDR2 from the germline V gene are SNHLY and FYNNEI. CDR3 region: CASRPGQGNQPQHF. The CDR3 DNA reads TGTGCCAGCAGACCGGGACAGGGAAATCAGCCCCAGCATTTT.

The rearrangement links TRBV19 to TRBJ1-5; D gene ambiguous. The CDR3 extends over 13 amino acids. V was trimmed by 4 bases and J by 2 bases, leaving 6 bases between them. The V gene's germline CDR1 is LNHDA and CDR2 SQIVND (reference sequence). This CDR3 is CASSTRGNQPQHF. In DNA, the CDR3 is TGTGCCAGTAGTACCCGAGGCAATCAGCCCCAGCATTTT.

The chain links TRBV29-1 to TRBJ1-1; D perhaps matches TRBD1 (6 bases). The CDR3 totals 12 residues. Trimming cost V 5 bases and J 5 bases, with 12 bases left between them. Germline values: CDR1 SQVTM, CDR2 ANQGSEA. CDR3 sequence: CSVRQVGTEAFF. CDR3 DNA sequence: TGCAGCGTTAGACAGGTGGGGACTGAAGCTTTCTTT.

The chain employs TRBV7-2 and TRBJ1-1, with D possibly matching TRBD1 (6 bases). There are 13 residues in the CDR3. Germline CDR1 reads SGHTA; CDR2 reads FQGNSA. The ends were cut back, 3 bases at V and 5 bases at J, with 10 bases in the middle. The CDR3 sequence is CASSFSGETEAFF. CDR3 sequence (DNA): TGTGCCAGCAGCTTTTCAGGGGAAACTGAAGCTTTCTTT.

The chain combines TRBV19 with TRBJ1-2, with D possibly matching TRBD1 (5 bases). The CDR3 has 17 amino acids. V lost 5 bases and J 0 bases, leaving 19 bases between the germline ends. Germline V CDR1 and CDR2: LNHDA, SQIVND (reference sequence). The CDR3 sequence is CASSVAGRGTTNYGYTF. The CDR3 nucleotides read TGTGCCAGTAGTGTGGCAGGGCGAGGCACGACTAACTATGGCTACACCTTC.

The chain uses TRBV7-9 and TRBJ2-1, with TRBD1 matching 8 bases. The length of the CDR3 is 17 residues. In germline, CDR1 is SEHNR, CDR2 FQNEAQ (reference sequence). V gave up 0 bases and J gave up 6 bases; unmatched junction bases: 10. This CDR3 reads CASSLAPWQGASNEQFF. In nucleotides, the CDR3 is TGTGCCAGCAGCTTAGCGCCATGGCAGGGGGCCAGCAATGAGCAGTTCTTC. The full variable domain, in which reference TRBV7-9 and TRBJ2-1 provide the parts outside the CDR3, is DTGVSQNPRHKITKRGQNVTFRCDPISEHNRLYWYRQTLGQGPEFLTYFQNEAQLEKSRLLSDRFSAERPKGSFSTLEIQRTEQGDSAMYLCASSLAPWQGASNEQFFGPGTRLTVL.

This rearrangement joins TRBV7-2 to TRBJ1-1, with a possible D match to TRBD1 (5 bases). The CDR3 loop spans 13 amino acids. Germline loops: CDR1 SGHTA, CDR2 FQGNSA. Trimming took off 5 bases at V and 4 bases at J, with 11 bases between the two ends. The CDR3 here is CASSPGGGTEAFF. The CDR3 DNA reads TGTGCCAGCAGCCCCGGGGGGGGCACTGAAGCTTTCTTT.

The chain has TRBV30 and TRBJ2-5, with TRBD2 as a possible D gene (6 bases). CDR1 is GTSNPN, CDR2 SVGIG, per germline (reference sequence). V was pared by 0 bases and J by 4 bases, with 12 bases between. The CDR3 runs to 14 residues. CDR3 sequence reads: CAWSVGGAGETQYF. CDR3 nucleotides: TGTGCCTGGAGTGTAGGAGGGGCCGGAGAGACCCAGTACTTC. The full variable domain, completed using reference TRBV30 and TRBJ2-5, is SQTIHQWPATLVQPVGSPLSLECTVEGTSNPNLYWYRQAAGRGLQLLFYSVGIGQISSEVPQNLSASRPQDRQFILSSKKLLLSDSGFYLCAWSVGGAGETQYFGPGTRLLVL.

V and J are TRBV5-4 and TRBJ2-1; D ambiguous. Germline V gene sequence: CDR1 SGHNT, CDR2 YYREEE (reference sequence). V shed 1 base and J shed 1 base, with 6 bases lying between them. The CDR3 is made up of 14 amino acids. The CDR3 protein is CASSLPNSYNEQFF. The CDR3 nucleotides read TGTGCCAGCAGCTTGCCTAATTCCTACAATGAGCAGTTCTTC.

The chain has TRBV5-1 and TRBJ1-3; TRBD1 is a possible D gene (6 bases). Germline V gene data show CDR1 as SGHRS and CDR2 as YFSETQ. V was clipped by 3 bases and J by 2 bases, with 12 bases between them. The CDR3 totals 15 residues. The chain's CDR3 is CASSSGTPTGNTIYF. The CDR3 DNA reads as TGCGCCAGCAGCTCCGGGACACCTACTGGAAACACCATATATTTT. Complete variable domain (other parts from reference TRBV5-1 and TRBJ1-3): KAGVTQTPRYLIKTRGQQVTLSCSPISGHRSVSWYQQTPGQGLQFLFEYFSETQRNKGNFPGRFSGRQFSNSRSEMNVSTLELGDSALYLCASSSGTPTGNTIYFGEGSWLTVV.

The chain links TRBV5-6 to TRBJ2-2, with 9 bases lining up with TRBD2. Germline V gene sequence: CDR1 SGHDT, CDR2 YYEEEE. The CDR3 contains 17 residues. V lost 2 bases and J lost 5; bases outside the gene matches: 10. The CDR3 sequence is CASSLFGGGAVTGELFF. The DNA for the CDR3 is TGTGCCAGCAGCTTATTTGGCGGGGGGGCCGTTACCGGGGAGCTGTTTTTT.

The CDR3 DNA reads TGCGCCAGCAGCTGTGGACTAGCGGGATTTGTGGTGGGCTACGAGCAGTACTTC. As protein: CASSCGLAGFVVGYEQYF. The chain recombines TRBV5-1 with TRBJ2-7; 12 nucleotides line up with TRBD2. The CDR3 spans 18 residues. CDR1 is SGHRS, CDR2 YFSETQ, per germline. Unmatched junction bases numbered 13, after V lost 3 bases and J lost 3 bases. Full variable domain (remainder filled in from reference TRBV5-1 and TRBJ2-7): KAGVTQTPRYLIKTRGQQVTLSCSPISGHRSVSWYQQTPGQGLQFLFEYFSETQRNKGNFPGRFSGRQFSNSRSEMNVSTLELGDSALYLCASSCGLAGFVVGYEQYFGPGTRLTVT.

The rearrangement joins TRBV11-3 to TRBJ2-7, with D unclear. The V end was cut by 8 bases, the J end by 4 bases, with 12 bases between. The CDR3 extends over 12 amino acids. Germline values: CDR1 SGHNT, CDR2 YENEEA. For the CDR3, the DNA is TGTGCCAGCCGGGTCCGTTATTACGAGCAGTACTTC. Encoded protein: CASRVRYYEQYF.

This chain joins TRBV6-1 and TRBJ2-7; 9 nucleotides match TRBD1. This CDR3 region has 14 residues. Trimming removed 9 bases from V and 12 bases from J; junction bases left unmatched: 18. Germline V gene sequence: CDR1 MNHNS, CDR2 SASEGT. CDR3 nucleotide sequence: TGTGCCAGTCAGCAGCGGGACAGGGTTACAAGTGGGTACTTC. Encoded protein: CASQQRDRVTSGYF.

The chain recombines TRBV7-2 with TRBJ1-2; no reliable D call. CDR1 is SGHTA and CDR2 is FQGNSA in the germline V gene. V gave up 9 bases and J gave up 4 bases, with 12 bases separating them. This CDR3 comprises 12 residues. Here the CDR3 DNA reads TGTGCCAGTGGGTTGGGAGGCTATGGCTACACCTTC. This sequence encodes CASGLGGYGYTF.

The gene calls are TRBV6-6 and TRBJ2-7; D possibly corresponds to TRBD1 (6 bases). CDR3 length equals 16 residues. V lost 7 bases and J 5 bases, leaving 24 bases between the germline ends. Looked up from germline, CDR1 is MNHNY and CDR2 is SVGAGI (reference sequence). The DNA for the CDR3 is TGTGCCAGCATTGGGCAACCGGGACACCACACGGACGAGCAGTACTTC. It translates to CASIGQPGHHTDEQYF.

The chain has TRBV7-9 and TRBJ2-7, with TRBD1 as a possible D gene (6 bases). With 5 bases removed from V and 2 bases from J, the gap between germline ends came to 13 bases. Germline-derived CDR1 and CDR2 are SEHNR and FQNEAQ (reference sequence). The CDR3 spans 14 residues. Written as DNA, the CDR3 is TGTGCCAGCAGCCGTGGACAGTTCGCCTACGAGCAGTACTTC. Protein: CASSRGQFAYEQYF.

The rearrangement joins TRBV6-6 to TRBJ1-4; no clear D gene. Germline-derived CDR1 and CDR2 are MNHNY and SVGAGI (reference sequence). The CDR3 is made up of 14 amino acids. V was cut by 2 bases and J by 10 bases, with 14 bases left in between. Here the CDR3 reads CASSYEGSPGKLFF. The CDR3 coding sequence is TGTGCCAGCAGTTACGAGGGATCCCCCGGAAAACTGTTTTTT.

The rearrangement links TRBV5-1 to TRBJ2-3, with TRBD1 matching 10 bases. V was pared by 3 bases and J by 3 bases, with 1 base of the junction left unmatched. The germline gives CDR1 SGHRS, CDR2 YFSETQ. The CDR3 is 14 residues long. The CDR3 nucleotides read TGCGCCAGCAGCTCGGGACAGGGGACAGATACGCAGTATTTT. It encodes CASSSGQGTDTQYF.

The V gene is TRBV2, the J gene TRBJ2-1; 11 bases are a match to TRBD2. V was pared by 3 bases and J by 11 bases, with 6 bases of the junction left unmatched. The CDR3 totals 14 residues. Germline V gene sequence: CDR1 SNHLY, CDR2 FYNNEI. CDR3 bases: TGTGCCAGCAGTGACCGTCTAGCGGGAGGACAGCAGTTCTTC. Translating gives CASSDRLAGGQQFF.